This entry features one T cell receptor beta chain sequence. Its antigen is unknown. The junction does not match germline at one end; this may be a read error. These data originate in a study of cytomegalovirus exposure and HLA in healthy donors (dated by TCRdb to the late 2010s). With respect to the entire study: An earlier analysis of roughly 570 of the donors reported 250 to 300 Gb of sequence data and around 120 million unique TCR beta sequences obtained from about 180 million T cells. An early release covering approximately 600 HLA-typed donors comprised approximately 300 gigabases of sequencing data and around 85 million unique TCR sequences. Among the roughly 370 genotyped donors, 75% to 90% belonged to the genetic ancestry cluster associated with self-reported Caucasian donors. The study was designed to test whether signatures of past pathogen exposure could be identified by cataloging public T cell receptors. The study used immunosequencing to profile the T cell repertoires of hundreds of subjects and linked those repertoires to cytomegalovirus serostatus. A separate validation cohort of some 130 different subjects was used in addition to the 666-subject first cohort. To predict cytomegalovirus infection status, the study combined high-throughput TCR immunosequencing, statistical association of individual TCRs with disease status, and machine learning. A later analysis re-analyzed previously published TCR beta repertoires from 666 donors and added high-resolution HLA genotyping to study TCR occurrence patterns. Rather than using new phenotypic data, the later analysis identified candidate immune exposures from TCR beta sequences and from how often those sequences occurred across donors. In an earlier analysis of 587 of the donors, high-throughput TCR beta sequencing was used to judge whether each TCR beta V gene segment behaved as functional or pseudogenic. Donor age, sex, ethnicity and CMV serostatus were compiled together with the repertoire data. A later genetic analysis used genome-wide SNP genotypes for about 60% of the roughly 670 donors, treating that subset as a discovery cohort. All discovery cohort repertoires had been generated using a single sequencing platform. Both class I and class II loci were covered by HLA typing, at four-digit resolution. Typing coverage differed by locus: A, B, C, DRB1 and DQB1 were typed in roughly 629-630 donors, DQA1 in roughly 500, DPA1 in approximately 610, and DPB1 in around 440. Four or five DR-DQ haplotypes were handled as single units for association and clustering because linkage in the cohort was strong. On average, around 240,000 unique TCR beta nucleotide sequences were sequenced per donor among some 420 genotyped donors of the cohort, with roughly 19% of those sequences being non-productive. The paper as a whole reports these results and caveats: A further reported finding was that TCR beta sequences accurately predicted the HLA-A and HLA-B alleles for most subjects in the first cohort. Three of the identified cytomegalovirus-associated TCR beta chains were confirmed in vitro to be specific for cytomegalovirus antigens. The presence/absence analyses assumed that sequencing depth was roughly uniform across donors, and that assumption may not be true. The classifier was reported to diagnose cytomegalovirus status with high specificity and sensitivity in both the original and validation cohorts. The study gave a list of roughly 150 TCR beta chains associated with cytomegalovirus. Specific HLA alleles were associated with 15,000 to 20,000 TCR beta sequences at a false discovery rate of 0.05 in a later analysis. This cohort had only TCR beta chains sequenced, and the lack of alpha or paired-chain data limited which features could be detected. Because some donors lacked HLA typing at each locus, the association tests relied only on the typed subset. Approximately 18 rarely observed V segments, including chromosome 9 orphons, were excluded from the earlier analysis of almost 600 of the donors because counts were too low. The authors suggested that the approach could potentially be generalized to other disease states and immunological phenotypes. Assigning TCR associations to individual alleles was difficult when HLA alleles, especially DR and DQ, strongly co-occurred. A cluster of highly shared sequence variants was judged likely to be a technical artifact of the sequencing pipeline. Broadly in line with IMGT annotations, most TCR beta V segments showed up in productive rearrangements about 90% or about 30% of the time in an earlier analysis of approximately 600 of the donors. V-gene and J-gene trimming of TCR beta chains was associated with a missense DCLRE1C variant in a later genetic analysis, and the association was replicated in an independent cohort. In a later genetic analysis, fewer N-insertions in productive TCRs were reported among donors in an Asian-associated ancestry cluster than the roughly 640-donor mean. A later analysis found that most CMV-associated TCR beta chains appeared HLA-restricted, with HLA associations seemingly driven largely by CMV exposure. Immune exposure information for the cohort was limited to CMV serostatus. Some IMGT-functional V segments, including TRBV6-2 and TRBV6-3, could not be distinguished by the 87-base-pair reads and were therefore excluded. Linkage disequilibrium might explain the correlated functional status among segregating V segments, but an unknown experimental factor could not be ruled out. Compared with equally common non-associated chains, HLA-associated TCR beta chains in a later analysis were more clonally expanded and had lower generation probabilities. According to a later analysis, TCR association rates differed among HLA loci, with DRB1 alleles showing the most associated TCRs and HLA-C alleles showing the fewest. A later analysis reported that several top co-occurrence clusters appeared linked to parvovirus B19, influenza, CMV and Epstein-Barr virus. Across donors, most TCR sequences were observed very rarely, whereas some public TCRs were present in many individuals.

The germline V gene gives CDR1 as SGHNT and CDR2 as YENEEA. From the cysteine up to the phenylalanine, the CDR3 has a length of 14 residues. Only CDR3 DNA is held: 42 bases, read in frame from base 1. The cohort consisted of fewer than 700 healthy bone marrow donors. Cohort members were all nominally healthy when sampled, although unrecorded immune exposures were likely present. The donor tested CMV seropositive and was one of the 289 seropositive cohort members. Every donor gave a peripheral blood sample, and the peripheral blood mononuclear cells from that sample were used for TCR beta sequencing. Genomic DNA was extracted from the blood cell samples with the Qiagen DNeasy Blood Extraction Kit. Library prep was done by the immunoSEQ multiplex PCR assay. For the multiplex PCR, a mixture combining 60 forward primers for TCR Vbeta segments and 13 reverse primers for TCR Jbeta segments was used. Amplification of the CDR3 region of rearranged TCR beta genes was performed with a multiplex PCR assay on genomic DNA. The amplified TCR beta libraries were sequenced on the Illumina HiSeq System as 87-base-pair reads. The authors processed their data as follows. A later analysis tallied tens of millions of unique TCR beta chains across the 666 repertoires, and roughly 11 million of those chains were shared by two or more donors. To remove PCR and sequencing errors, raw reads were error-corrected and collapsed into unique sequences using a nearest-neighbor algorithm that merged closely related sequences. To assign V, D and J gene segments, CDR3 sequences were aligned to IMGT reference sequences. For a sequence to be retained, at least a six-nucleotide match to both a V gene segment and a J gene segment was required. A rearrangement counted as productive if the CDR3 had no stop codons and remained in frame with V and J, and every other rearrangement counted as non-productive. CDR3 was defined according to IMGT convention as the region running from the second conserved V-encoded cysteine to the conserved J-encoded phenylalanine. In an earlier analysis of 500 to 650 of the donors, sequences lacking an unambiguous match to a single V gene segment were excluded. An earlier analysis of 550 to 650 of the donors classified V segments as functional when productive rearrangements were above 56.7% and as segregating when the standard deviation between donors was above 5%. A statistical classification framework was built for diagnosing cytomegalovirus status from the catalog of TCR beta chain sequences. V and J gene assignment, in a later analysis, came from comparing TCR nucleotide sequences with IMGT/GENE-DB human TR gene sequences. A later analysis assigned CDR3 sequences and most-parsimonious VDJ recombination scenarios with the TCRdist pipeline. A later analysis defined each TCR beta chain by its CDR3 amino acid sequence plus V-gene family, and excluded reads lacking a unique V-gene family. In a later analysis, 500 to 650 highly shared, low-generation-probability nucleotide sequences were removed to address suspected cross-contamination and a sequencing artifact. In a later analysis, a clonal expansion index for each public chain was calculated from normalized within-repertoire ranks of inferred template counts. Generation probabilities in a later analysis came from a VDJ recombination model fitted to out-of-frame rearrangements, and those results were checked against IGoR. Hypergeometric tests were used in a later analysis to score TCR-TCR, TCR-HLA and TCR-CMV co-occurrence, with a repertoire-size bias correction applied to the TCR pairs. In a later analysis, false discovery rates were estimated by permuting HLA or CMV assignments 20 times. A later analysis grouped co-occurring TCRs with DBSCAN, adding TCRdist sequence similarity when clustering within HLA-allele-positive subsets. Repertoires with fewer than 30,000 or more than 120,000 public chains were left out of co-occurrence clustering, as were about 5 repertoires with anomalous nucleotide sharing. As stored in TCRdb, this immuneACCESS dataset retains in-frame rearrangements with V and J assigned. A fraction of the clones does not appear; measured against another copy, unresolved V genes explain less than half of the discrepancy, and the remainder lacks a known reason. D and trimming come from the DNA, and the V and J calls and clone size come from that table. The sample yields some 120,000 clones; 79% were counted once. In total, the top ten clones hold over 3.5% of the sample.

This chain joins TRBV11-3 to TRBJ1-1; D gene: possibly TRBD1, on 5 matching bases. Material for sequencing was PBMCs. The clonotype originates from a man aged 30 to 45 in good health and CMV-seropositive. At the DNA level, the sequence is TGTGCCAGCACCTTAAGGAGGGGGAACACTGAAGCTTTCTTT. It translates as CASTLRRGNTEAFF.